This T cell receptor (beta chain) is from a study of T cells after yellow fever vaccination. CDR3 length: 13 amino acids. The ends lost 6 bases at V and 1 base at J; junction bases unmatched: 1. Germline loops: CDR1 SGHTA, CDR2 FQGNSA. This clonotype was observed at least ten times. Using its own MiXCR run on the 5' RACE reads, TCRdb lists one record per CDR3 protein. The repertoire holds hundreds of thousands of distinct CDR3 sequences, with 8.7% as singletons. This chain joins TRBV7-2 and TRBJ2-3; 7 bases line up with TRBD2. The sample in question was PBMCs, obtained on the day of the first yellow fever vaccination. The sequence was collected from a man aged 18 to 30 who received the YFV17D yellow fever vaccine. The CDR3 loop reads CASRGGGTDTQYF. The CDR3 DNA reads TGTGCCAGCAGGGGGGGGGGCACAGATACGCAGTATTTT.